A single T cell receptor beta chain is shown here with its context. Its cognate antigen is unknown. Germline V gene data show CDR1 as MDHEN and CDR2 as SYDVKM. The CDR3 is 17 amino acids. The V gene end was trimmed by 7 bases and the J gene end by 4 bases; junction bases not matched to a gene: 11. This specimen comes from a study of shared clonotypes between healthy human individuals. Study conclusions and caveats: Generation probabilities were higher for clonotypes shared across all four sorted-subset donors than for unshared ones.

Sequencing was performed with immunoSEQ multiplex PCR; in TCRdb, only in-frame clones are kept and a portion is missing. The sample lists under 200,000 clones; about 93% were seen once. This receptor was taken from a woman aged 25 to 39 in good health. V usage is TRBV28 and J usage is TRBJ2-6; 9 bases map to TRBD1. Specimen: naive CD4+ T cells sorted from blood. The subset was: CD45RA+ positively selected. In DNA, the CDR3 is TGTGCCAGCACCCCGGACAGGGGAGTGGTAGGGGCCAACGTCCTGACTTTC. Translating it yields CASTPDRGVVGANVLTF. The whole variable domain, remainder taken from reference TRBV28 and TRBJ2-6, is DVKVTQSSRYLVKRTGEKVFLECVQDMDHENMFWYRQDPGLGLRLIYFSYDVKMKEKGDIPEGYSVSREKKERFSLILESASTNQTSMYLCASTPDRGVVGANVLTFGAGSRLTVL.